The clone carrying this T cell receptor beta chain appeared once. The antigen remains unidentified. The data belong to a study of long-term antiretroviral therapy in people with HIV. Study findings and constraints: Transplant donor controls retained higher diversity, though diversity increased after ART. Absence of data on ART adherence, viral resistance or therapy changes was noted.

Running of the v3.0 immunoSEQ assay took place at survey level. Per-sample sequencing targets were about 40,000-55,000 T-cell genomes. Sequencing used immunoSEQ multiplex PCR; TCRdb keeps in-frame clones, though not all of them. The sample consists of 20,000 to 25,000 clones, approximately 84% of them appearing once. Every participant gave one or more pre-ART and two or more post-ART PBMC samples. The sequenced sample was unsorted PBMCs, obtained 0.5 years before starting antiretroviral therapy. The sequence derives from a man in his forties with HIV.

The CDR3 nucleotides are TGTGCCACCAGGGGCAGGGAAAGGGGCGGACAGCCCCAGCATTTT. As protein: CATRGRERGGQPQHF. The genes are TRBV15 and TRBJ1-5; perhaps TRBD1 as D (5 bases). Looked up from germline, CDR1 is LNHNV and CDR2 is YYDKDF (reference sequence). The V end lost 6 bases, the J end lost 7 bases, and 19 bases lay between the germline ends. CDR3 length equals 15 residues.